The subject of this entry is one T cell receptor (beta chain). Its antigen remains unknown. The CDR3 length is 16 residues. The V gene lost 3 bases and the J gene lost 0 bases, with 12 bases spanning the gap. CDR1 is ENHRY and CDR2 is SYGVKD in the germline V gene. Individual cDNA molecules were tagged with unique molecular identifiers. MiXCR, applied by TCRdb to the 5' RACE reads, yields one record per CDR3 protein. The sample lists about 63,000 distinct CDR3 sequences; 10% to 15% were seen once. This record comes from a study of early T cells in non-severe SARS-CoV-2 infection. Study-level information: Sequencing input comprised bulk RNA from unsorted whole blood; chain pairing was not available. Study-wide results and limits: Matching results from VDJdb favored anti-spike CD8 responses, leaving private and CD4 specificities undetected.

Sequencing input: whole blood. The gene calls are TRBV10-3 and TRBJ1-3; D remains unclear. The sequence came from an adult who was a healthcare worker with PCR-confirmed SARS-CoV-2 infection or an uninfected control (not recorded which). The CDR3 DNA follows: TGTGCCATCAGTGATTCGCCCCCAGTCTCTGGAAACACCATATATTTT. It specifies CAISDSPPVSGNTIYF.